The sequence of this T cell receptor (beta chain) was determined in a study of cytomegalovirus exposure and HLA in healthy donors. The assay was immunoSEQ multiplex PCR, and TCRdb's table has in-frame clones only and misses some. The sample has some 120,000 clones; 89% are singletons. The donors were members of the approximately 130-subject validation cohort (separate from the roughly 680-subject first cohort). This CDR3 region has 15 residues. Losses at the gene ends were 5 bases for V and 4 bases for J; bases not matched to a gene: 8. Germline CDR1 SGHVS, CDR2 FQNEAQ. V usage is TRBV7-8 and J usage is TRBJ2-7; 10 positions agree with TRBD1. The origin of this receptor is a woman under 30 in good health and CMV-seronegative. Source material: PBMCs. The CDR3 spells CASSPTGGYGYEQYF. CDR3 nucleotides: TGTGCCAGCAGCCCGACAGGGGGCTACGGGTACGAGCAGTACTTC.